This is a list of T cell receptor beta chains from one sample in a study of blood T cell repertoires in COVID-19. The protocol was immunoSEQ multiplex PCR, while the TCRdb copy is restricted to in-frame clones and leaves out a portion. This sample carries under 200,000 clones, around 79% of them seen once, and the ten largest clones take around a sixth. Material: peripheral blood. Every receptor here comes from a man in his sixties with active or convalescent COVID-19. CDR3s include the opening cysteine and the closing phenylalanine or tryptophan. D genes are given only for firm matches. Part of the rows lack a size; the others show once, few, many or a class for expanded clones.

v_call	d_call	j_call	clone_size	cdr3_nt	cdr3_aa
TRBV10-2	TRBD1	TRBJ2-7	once	TGCGCCAGCAGTGAGGCAGACAGGGGCGGCTCCGAGCAGTACTTC	CASSEADRGGSEQYF
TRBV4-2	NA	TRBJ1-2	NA	TGTGCCAGCAGCCTAACAGACTATGGCTACACCTTC	CASSLTDYGYTF
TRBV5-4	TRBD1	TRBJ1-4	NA	TGTGCCAGCAGCGCTGGGACAGATGATGAAAAACTGTTTTTT	CASSAGTDDEKLFF
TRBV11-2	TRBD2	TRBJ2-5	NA	TGTGCCAGCAGCTTAGAACTAGCGGGAGGGGAGACCCAGTACTTC	CASSLELAGGETQYF
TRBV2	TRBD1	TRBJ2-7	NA	TGTGCCAGCACCAAAGAGTCGGGACAGTCCTACGAGCAGTACTTC	CASTKESGQSYEQYF
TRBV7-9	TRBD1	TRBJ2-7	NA	TGTGCCAGCAGCTCAAAGACAGGGGGCCTCGAGCAGTACTTC	CASSSKTGGLEQYF
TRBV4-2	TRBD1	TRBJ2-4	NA	TGTGCCAGCAGCCTTCATTCGGGACAGGGCGGAGGGGACATTCAGTACTTC	CASSLHSGQGGGDIQYF
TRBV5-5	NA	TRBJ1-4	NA	TGTGCCAGCAGCTTGGAGGGCGGGGCAACTAATGAAAAACTGTTTTTT	CASSLEGGATNEKLFF
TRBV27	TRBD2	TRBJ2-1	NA	TGTGCCAGCAGTTTCCGCCCCGCGATCGGGGGGGCTAATGAGCAGTTCTTC	CASSFRPAIGGANEQFF
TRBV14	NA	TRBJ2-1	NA	TGTGCCAGCAGACCATATATGGGGGGATACCCATACAATGAGCAGTTCTTC	CASRPYMGGYPYNEQFF
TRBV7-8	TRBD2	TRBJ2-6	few	TGTGCCAGCAGCCGTATTCTCGCCGGGACTAGCTCTGGCTCCCACTCTGGGGCCAACGTCCTGACTTTC	CASSRILAGTSSGSHSGANVLTF
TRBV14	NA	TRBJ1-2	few	TGTGCCAGCAGCCAACGGGGAGGGCGGGGCGACTATGGCTACACCTTC	CASSQRGGRGDYGYTF
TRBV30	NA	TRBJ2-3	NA	TGTGCCTGGAGTGCCTCTAGCGATACGCAGTATTTT	CAWSASSDTQYF
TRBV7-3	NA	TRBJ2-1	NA	TGTGCCAGCAGCTCCCGACACACCTCCCAACACAATGAGCAGTTCTTC	CASSSRHTSQHNEQFF
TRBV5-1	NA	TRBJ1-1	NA	TGCGCCAGCAGCTTGGGGGCAGTAAACACTGAAGCTTTCTTT	CASSLGAVNTEAFF
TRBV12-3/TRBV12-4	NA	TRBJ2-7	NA	TGTGCCAGCAGGAAACACAACTACGAGCAGTACTTC	CASRKHNYEQYF
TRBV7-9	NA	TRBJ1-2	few	TGTGCCAGCAGCTTATCGGGCAGGGCCGACTATGGCTACACCTTC	CASSLSGRADYGYTF
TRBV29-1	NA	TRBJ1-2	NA	TGCAGCGCCGACAGTTTTGCGGGCTACACCTTC	CSADSFAGYTF
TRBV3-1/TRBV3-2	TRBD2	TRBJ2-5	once	TGTGCCAGCAGCTCCGGGACTAGTCGGAGAGAGACCCAGTACTTC	CASSSGTSRRETQYF
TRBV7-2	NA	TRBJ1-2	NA	TGTGCCAGCAGCCCCACCCCGCCAAGGGGTTTTAGCTATGGCTACACCTTC	CASSPTPPRGFSYGYTF
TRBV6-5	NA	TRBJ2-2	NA	TGTGCCAGCAGACTCCCGGGAGATGGAACCGGGGAGCTGTTTTTT	CASRLPGDGTGELFF
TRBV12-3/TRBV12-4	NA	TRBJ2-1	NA	TGTGCCAGCAGTCCCGGAACGGAGAATGAGCAGTTCTTC	CASSPGTENEQFF
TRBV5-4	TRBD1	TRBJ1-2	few	TGTGCCAGCAGCACCCCCGGGACAGGGTTTGGAGGCTACACCTTC	CASSTPGTGFGGYTF
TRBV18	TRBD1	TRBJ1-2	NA	TGTGCCAGCTCACAAGGGACAGGGGGCAATTCCTATGGCTACACCTTC	CASSQGTGGNSYGYTF
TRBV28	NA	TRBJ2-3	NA	TGTGCCAGCAGTTCAGGGAGGGATACGCAGTATTTT	CASSSGRDTQYF
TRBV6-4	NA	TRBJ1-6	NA	TGTGCCATAGCACTACAAGAGCATAATTCACCCCTCCACTTT	CAIALQEHNSPLHF
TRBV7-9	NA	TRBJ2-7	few	TGTGCCAGCACCTCGTGGGACATCACCTACGAGCAGTACTTC	CASTSWDITYEQYF
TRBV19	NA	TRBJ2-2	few	TGTGCCACGAGAAGCAGGTTCGACACCGGGGAGCTGTTTTTT	CATRSRFDTGELFF
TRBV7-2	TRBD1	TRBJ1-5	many	TGTGCCAGCAGCGCAGGGGGTGGTCAGCCCCAGCATTTT	CASSAGGGQPQHF
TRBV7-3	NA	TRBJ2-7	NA	TGTGCCAGCAGCCTTAATATCCGCGAGCAGTACTTC	CASSLNIREQYF
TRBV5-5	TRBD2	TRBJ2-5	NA	TGTGCCAGCCGTTGGCGGGAGTACCAAGAGACCCAGTACTTC	CASRWREYQETQYF
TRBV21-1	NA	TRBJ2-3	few	TGTGCCAGCAGCAAAGCCCCTAGCACAGATACGCAGTATTTT	CASSKAPSTDTQYF
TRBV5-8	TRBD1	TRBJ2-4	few	TGTGCCAGCAGCCCGGACAGGGACGCATTCATTCAGTACTTC	CASSPDRDAFIQYF
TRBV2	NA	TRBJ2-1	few	TGTGCCAGCAGTGAAGGGCAGGGGGGTCCGGGGGTCTTC	CASSEGQGGPGVF
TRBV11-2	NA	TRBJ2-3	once	TGTGCCAGCAGCCGCTGGGCGGGATACACAGATACGCAGTATTTT	CASSRWAGYTDTQYF
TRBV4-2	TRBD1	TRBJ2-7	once	TGTGCCAGCAGCCAAGGTCGGACAGGTGACGAGCAGTACTTC	CASSQGRTGDEQYF
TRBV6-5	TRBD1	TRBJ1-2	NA	TGTGCCAGCAGTCCCGAGACAGGGGGGCACTATGGCTACACCTTC	CASSPETGGHYGYTF
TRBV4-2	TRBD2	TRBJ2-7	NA	TGTGCCAGCAGCCAAGATCAAACGGGGGGCTACGAGCAGTACTTC	CASSQDQTGGYEQYF
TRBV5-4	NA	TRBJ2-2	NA	TGTGCCAGCAGTTCACCGGGACTGATGTCCGGGGAGCTGTTTTTT	CASSSPGLMSGELFF
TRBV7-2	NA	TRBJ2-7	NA	TGTGCCAGCAGCTTCGGAATAGGGGGCTATTTTCCGGGACTTCGCTTC	CASSFGIGGYFPGLRF
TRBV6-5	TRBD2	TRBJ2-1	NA	TGTGCCAGCAGCGGACTAGCGGGAGGGAGCCGAGAGCAGTTCTTC	CASSGLAGGSREQFF
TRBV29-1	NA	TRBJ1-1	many	TGCAGCGTTGAAGTAGGGGCCGTGAGAAACACTGAAGCTTTCTTT	CSVEVGAVRNTEAFF
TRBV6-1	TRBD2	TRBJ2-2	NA	TGTGCCAGCAGTGAGTGGGACTATGGCACCGGGGAGCTGTTTTTT	CASSEWDYGTGELFF
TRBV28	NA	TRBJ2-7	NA	TGTGCCAGCAGTTTATTTAACGAGCAGTACTTC	CASSLFNEQYF
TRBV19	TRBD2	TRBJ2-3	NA	TGTGCCAGTAGCTCGGGACTAGCGGCCGGGAGAGATACGCAGTATTTT	CASSSGLAAGRDTQYF
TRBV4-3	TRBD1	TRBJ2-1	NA	TGCGCCAGCAGCCAGGTGGACAGGGGTGCCTACAATGAGCAGTTCTTC	CASSQVDRGAYNEQFF
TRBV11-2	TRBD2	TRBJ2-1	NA	TGTGCCAGCAGCCCTACCCGACTAGCGGGAGCCAATGAGCAGTTCTTC	CASSPTRLAGANEQFF
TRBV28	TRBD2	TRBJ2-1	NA	TGTGCCAGCAGAACTAGCGGGGGGAGGGTGAATGAGCAGTTCTTC	CASRTSGGRVNEQFF
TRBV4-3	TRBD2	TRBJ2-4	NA	TGCGCCAGCAGCCAAGAGCGCCCCGGGACTAGCGGGAGTGGGGCCAAAAACATTCAGTACTTC	CASSQERPGTSGSGAKNIQYF